This paragraph covers one T cell receptor (beta chain) sequence. This specimen belongs to a study of shared clonotypes between healthy human individuals. CD4+ cell separation produced CD45RA+ naive and CD45RA-negative memory subsets. V was cut by 1 base and J by 2 bases, with 8 bases left in between. CDR1 MNHNS and CDR2 SASEGT come from the germline V gene. This CDR3 spans 14 amino acids. TCRdb's table, derived via immunoSEQ multiplex PCR, lists solely in-frame clones and lacks some. The table records 2,500,000 or so clones, approximately 93% of them present only once. Material: naive CD4+ T cells from PBMCs. Subset described: CD45RA+ positively selected. This clonotype was obtained from a young man in good health. Some clones in this sample may be carry-over from other donors' samples. The chain carries TRBV6-1 and TRBJ1-2; D unresolved. CDR3 sequence reads: CASSEGPANYGYTF. The CDR3 coding sequence is TGTGCCAGCAGTGAAGGTCCTGCGAACTATGGCTACACCTTC.